These T cell receptor beta chains were read from a single sample in a study of T-cell reconstitution after alpha-beta-depleted transplantation in children. TCRdb passed the PCR reads through MiXCR, listing each CDR3 protein once. This sample yields about 130,000 distinct CDR3 sequences, of which about 9.5% are seen a single time; more than 20% belongs to the top ten. The starting material was PBMCs, mostly from graft donor cells, obtained 180 days after TCRalphabeta/CD19-depleted stem cell transplant. Receptor source: a girl younger than two who had a stem cell transplant for combined immunodeficiency, so the T cells may come from the graft donor. Both conserved end residues are part of each CDR3. A D gene is named only where the DNA matches it firmly. Not all rows give a size; the values are once, few, many and, for expanded clones, a class.

>-|TRBV20-1|-|TRBJ1-5
TGCAGTGCTAGAGATTCCAGGCTCCAGCCCCAGCATTTT
CSARDSRLQPQHF
>-|TRBV5-1|-|TRBJ1-1
TGCGCCAGCAGCCCGGACGGGGACACTGAAGCTTTCTTT
CASSPDGDTEAFF
>TRBD2|TRBV6-1|-|TRBJ2-1
TGTGCCAGCAGTCGGGGACTAGCGGGAGTTAAGGGCGAGCAGTTCTTC
CASSRGLAGVKGEQFF
>-|TRBV24-1|many|TRBJ2-3
TGTGCCACCAGTGATTTATGGAAGGGGGGAGATACGCAGTATTTT
CATSDLWKGGDTQYF
>-|TRBV7-3|many|TRBJ1-1
TGTGCCAGCAGCTTTTTTCCGGGGAACACTGAAGCTTTCTTT
CASSFFPGNTEAFF
>TRBD1|TRBV29-1|-|TRBJ1-6
TGCAGCGTCACAACAGGGGACCGGAATTCACCCCTCCACTTT
CSVTTGDRNSPLHF
>-|TRBV24-1|few|TRBJ2-2
TGTGCCACCAGTGATTCCGGGGCCCTGGCCCCCACCGGGGAGCTGTTTTTT
CATSDSGALAPTGELFF
>-|TRBV11-2|-|TRBJ2-3
TGTGCCAGCAGCCTGGCGAGGGGGGGGCGCACAGATACGCAGTATTTT
CASSLARGGRTDTQYF
>-|TRBV29-1|few|TRBJ2-5
TGCAGCGTTGAGGGTACAGGGAATCCTAAGCGAGAGACCCAGTACTTC
CSVEGTGNPKRETQYF
>-|TRBV4-3|-|TRBJ2-4
TGCGCCAGCAGCCAAGAGGTGCCTTACAGTCTAGCCAAAAACATTCAGTACTTC
CASSQEVPYSLAKNIQYF
>-|TRBV7-9|-|TRBJ1-4
TGTGCCAGCAGCTTAAGGGGCACCGCTGCAAGTGGAAACCTGTTTTTT
CASSLRGTAASGNLFF
>TRBD2|TRBV29-1|few|TRBJ2-1
TGCAGCGTTGTAGCGGGATACTCCTACAATGAGCAGTTCTTC
CSVVAGYSYNEQFF
>TRBD1|TRBV20-1|-|TRBJ1-5
TGCAGTGCTGAGGGACAGTATCAGCCCCAGCATTTT
CSAEGQYQPQHF
>TRBD1|TRBV29-1|many|TRBJ1-2
TGCAGCGTTGGGTCGACAGGGAGGTATGGCTACACCTTC
CSVGSTGRYGYTF
>-|TRBV7-2|few|TRBJ1-6
TGTGCCAGCAGCCCCGGACGGGGGAGCTCCTATAATTCACCCCTCCACTTT
CASSPGRGSSYNSPLHF
>-|TRBV20-1|-|TRBJ2-1
TGCAGTGCGGGTGGGGGAGTCTACAATGAGCAGTTCTTC
CSAGGGVYNEQFF
>TRBD2|TRBV20-1|few|TRBJ2-7
TGCAGTGTTCTAGCGGGAGTACGGGGCTCCTACGAGCAGTACTTC
CSVLAGVRGSYEQYF
>TRBD2|TRBV12-3/TRBV12-4|-|TRBJ2-3
TGTGCCAGCAGCTTACTAGCGGGAGCTACAGATACGCAGTATTTT
CASSLLAGATDTQYF
>-|TRBV2|-|TRBJ1-2
TGTGCCAGCAGTGAGAGGGCCGGTGGCTACACCTTC
CASSERAGGYTF
>TRBD1|TRBV7-2|many|TRBJ2-3
TGTGCCAGCAGCTTCACAGGGGTAGGGAGAACAGATACGCAGTATTTT
CASSFTGVGRTDTQYF
>TRBD2|TRBV20-1|few|TRBJ2-2
TGCAGTGCTCTGATAGCGGGACAGAACACCGGGGAGCTGTTTTTT
CSALIAGQNTGELFF
>TRBD1|TRBV12-3/TRBV12-4|few|TRBJ2-5
TGTGCCAGCAGACGGACAGGGGGATCCCAAGAGACCCAGTACTTC
CASRRTGGSQETQYF
>TRBD1|TRBV29-1|few|TRBJ2-7
TGCAGCGTTGATGGGGGACACAGGGGCAGGGAGCAGTACTTC
CSVDGGHRGREQYF
>TRBD1|TRBV11-2|-|TRBJ2-6
TGTGCCAGCAGCTTACGACAGGGGCTTAGCTCTGGGGCCAACGGCCTGACTTTC
CASSLRQGLSSGANGLTF
>TRBD2|TRBV9|few|TRBJ2-1
TGTGCCAGCAGCGTAGTGGGGGGGGCCTACAATGAGCAGTTCTTC
CASSVVGGAYNEQFF
>-|TRBV20-1|-|TRBJ1-5
TGCAGTGCTAGAGGAGTTTATAGCAATCAGCCCCAGCATTTT
CSARGVYSNQPQHF
>-|TRBV10-3|-|TRBJ2-5
TGTGCCATCGGGCTAGGCGGATCATACCAAGAGACCCAGTACTTC
CAIGLGGSYQETQYF
>-|TRBV20-1|-|TRBJ2-5
TGCAGTATAGAAAACCCTCTCAGGGAGACCCAGTACTTC
CSIENPLRETQYF
>-|TRBV10-3|-|TRBJ1-1
TGTGCCATCAGTGATCTGGGCCTGAACACTGAAGCTTTCTTT
CAISDLGLNTEAFF
>TRBD1|TRBV6-1|-|TRBJ1-5
TGTGCCAGCAGACTGGACAGGGACAATCAGCCCCAGCATTTT
CASRLDRDNQPQHF
>TRBD1|TRBV29-1|few|TRBJ2-7
TGCAGCGTTCGGACAGGTGGAGCCTACGAGCAGTACTTC
CSVRTGGAYEQYF